This note documents a single T cell receptor beta chain sequence. This entry is derived from a study of blood T cell repertoires in COVID-19. The wider study: The study drew acute and convalescent COVID-19 samples from the United States, Italy and Spain.

The junction had 7 bases not matched to a gene; V was cut back by 4 bases and J by 4 bases. This CDR3 comprises 14 residues. In germline, CDR1 is SGHNT, CDR2 YYREEE (reference sequence). Per the original data handling: It was from reference gene primer amplification that nucleated cell counts were estimated. Method: immunoSEQ multiplex PCR; TCRdb's copy keeps in-frame clones and lacks some. V and J calls plus clone size are reproduced from that table; the DNA served to infer D and trimming. The table records around 270,000 clones, approximately 84% of them present only once. The rearrangement links TRBV5-4 to TRBJ2-5, with 7 bases matching TRBD1. Sample: peripheral blood. The origin of this receptor is a person aged 65 to 79 with COVID-19, enrolled during active disease. The chain's CDR3 is CASSMRGRGETQYF. The CDR3 DNA sequence: TGTGCCAGCAGCATGAGGGGGCGCGGAGAGACCCAGTACTTC.